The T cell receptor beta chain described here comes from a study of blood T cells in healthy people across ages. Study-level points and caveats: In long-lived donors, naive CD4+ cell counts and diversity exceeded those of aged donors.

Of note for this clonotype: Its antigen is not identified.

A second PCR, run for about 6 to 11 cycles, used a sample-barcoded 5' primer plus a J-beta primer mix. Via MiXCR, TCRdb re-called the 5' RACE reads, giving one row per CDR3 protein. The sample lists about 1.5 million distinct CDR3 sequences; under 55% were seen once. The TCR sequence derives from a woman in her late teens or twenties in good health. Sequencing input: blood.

The CDR3 protein is CSATRAGANEKLFF. CDR3 nucleotide sequence: TGCAGTGCTACCCGGGCAGGGGCTAATGAAAAACTGTTTTTT. The chain combines TRBV20-1 with TRBJ1-4; perhaps TRBD1 as D (6 bases). CDR3 length: 14 amino acids. CDR1 and CDR2 from the germline V gene are DFQATT and SNEGSKA (reference sequence). V lost 4 bases to trimming and J lost 3 bases, with 12 bases between them.